The 16 T cell receptor beta chains below were found in one sample sequenced in a study of cytomegalovirus exposure and HLA in healthy donors. The PCR made use of 60 Vbeta and 13 Jbeta primers. Method: immunoSEQ multiplex PCR; TCRdb's copy keeps in-frame clones and lacks some. This sample yields roughly 150,000 clones, of which around 80% are seen a single time; 6.5% to 8.5% belongs to the top ten. The sample comprised PBMCs. These receptors all come from a woman aged 40 to 50 in good health and CMV-seropositive.

This chain uses TRBV5-1 with TRBJ2-5; D possibly corresponds to TRBD2 (5 bases). This CDR3 has 14 residues. Germline V CDR1 and CDR2: SGHRS, YFSETQ. The V and J ends lost 2 bases and 3 bases respectively, with 11 bases between them. The DNA of the CDR3 is TGCGCCAGCAGCTTCGGGAAGATAGAAGAGACCCAGTACTTC. It yields the protein CASSFGKIEETQYF.

The genes are TRBV6-1 and TRBJ1-3; TRBD1 is a possible D gene (6 bases). V gave up 1 base and J gave up 7 bases, with 8 bases separating them. In germline, CDR1 is MNHNS, CDR2 SASEGT. The CDR3 length is 13 residues. The CDR3 reads CASSEVGANTIYF. In nucleotides, the CDR3 is TGTGCCAGCAGTGAAGTGGGGGCGAACACCATATATTTT.

The chain links TRBV4-2 to TRBJ1-1; TRBD1 might be the D (5 bases). The V gene's germline CDR1 is LGHNA and CDR2 YNFKEQ. The CDR3 extends over 13 amino acids. Trimming removed 5 bases from V and 3 bases from J, with 10 bases in between. The CDR3 spells CASSGGEHTEAFF. The CDR3 bases are TGTGCCAGCAGCGGAGGGGAGCACACTGAAGCTTTCTTT.

As for this clone: Different DNA sequences within this sample yield the same CDR3. The V call is TRBV7-2, the J call TRBJ1-2; D may be TRBD1 (5 bases). This CDR3 contains 12 residues. The germline CDR1 and CDR2 sequences are SGHTA and FQGNSA. V lost 2 bases and J 8 bases, leaving 9 bases between the germline ends. The CDR3 DNA sequence: TGTGCCAGCAGCTTAACAGGCTACGGCTACACCTTC. Protein product: CASSLTGYGYTF.

The J gene is TRBJ1-1, the V gene TRBV5-1, with 8 bases lining up with TRBD1. V dropped 2 bases and J dropped 0; count of bases not matched to a gene: 3. Germline CDR1 is SGHRS and CDR2 is YFSETQ. CDR3 length: 15 amino acids. This CDR3 is CASSLTGGMNTEAFF. The DNA of the CDR3 is TGCGCCAGCAGCTTAACAGGGGGGATGAACACTGAAGCTTTCTTT.

This clone was found once. This rearrangement joins TRBV5-6 to TRBJ1-2; TRBD1 might be the D (6 bases). From germline, CDR1 is SGHDT and CDR2 YYEEEE. The length of the CDR3 is 12 residues. Deletions cut 3 bases from V and 8 bases from J, with 11 bases between. The chain's CDR3 is CASSSGVSGYTF. The DNA for the CDR3 is TGTGCCAGCAGCTCAGGGGTTTCGGGCTACACCTTC. The full variable domain, rest sourced from reference TRBV5-6 and TRBJ1-2, is DAGVTQSPTHLIKTRGQQVTLRCSPKSGHDTVSWYQQALGQGPQFIFQYYEEEERQRGNFPDRFSGHQFPNYSSELNVNALLLGDSALYLCASSSGVSGYTFGSGTRLTVV.

Concerning this clone itself: The same CDR3 is also encoded by other DNA sequences in this sample. The chain employs TRBV25-1 and TRBJ2-3; 7 bases are shared with TRBD2. Unmatched junction bases numbered 5, after V lost 2 bases and J lost 3 bases. The germline gives CDR1 MGHDK, CDR2 SYGVNS. The CDR3 runs to 15 residues. In nucleotides, the CDR3 is TGTGCCAGCAGTGAAGGGGGGGGGATGACAGATACGCAGTATTTT. Protein: CASSEGGGMTDTQYF.

This chain connects TRBV29-1 to TRBJ1-2; 7 bases match TRBD1. The length of the CDR3 is 15 residues. Trimming at V came to 4 bases and at J to 1 base, leaving 9 bases not matched to a gene. Germline CDR1 reads SQVTM; CDR2 reads ANQGSEA. The DNA of the CDR3 is TGCAGCGTTGTACCGATACAGGGGAGTAACTATGGCTACACCTTC. Translation: CSVVPIQGSNYGYTF.

About this clone: At one end, the junction sequence differs from germline, possibly due to a read error. The chain employs TRBV28 and TRBJ2-6; D possibly corresponds to TRBD2 (6 bases). CDR3 length: 14 amino acids. Germline V gene sequence: CDR1 MDHEN, CDR2 SYDVKM. The CDR3 is CASSPRRRANGLTF. The CDR3 DNA reads as TGTGCCAGCAGCCCCCGGCGGAGGGCCAACGGCCTGACTTTC.

This clone was seen a few times. A junction end diverges from the germline sequence, so it may reflect a read error. The chain has TRBV7-9 and TRBJ2-3, with TRBD2 identical over 8 bases. The CDR3 has 15 residues. The germline gives CDR1 SEHNR, CDR2 FQNEAQ (reference sequence). The DNA for the CDR3 is TGTTCCAGCAGCCCCCCCGGGAGGGGTGCGAATACGCAGTATTTT. It encodes CSSSPPGRGANTQYF.

This clone was picked up a small number of times. V gene TRBV6-6 combines with J gene TRBJ2-5; TRBD1 matches at 8 bases. This CDR3 region has 15 residues. Germline loops: CDR1 MNHNY, CDR2 SVGAGI (reference sequence). Trimming took 5 bases from V and 5 from J; bases not matched to a gene: 10. The CDR3 DNA is TGTGCCAGCAGTAACCCGGGACAGGCTCGGGAGACCCAGTACTTC. Translated, it gives CASSNPGQARETQYF.

Notes on this clone: At one end the junction does not follow the germline gene, possibly because of a read error. This chain joins TRBV7-2 and TRBJ2-6, with D possibly matching TRBD1 (5 bases). The CDR3 covers 15 residues. The germline V gene has CDR1 SGHTA and CDR2 FQGNSA. Here the CDR3 reads CASSLKPTGANGLTF. CDR3 bases: TGTGCCAGCAGCTTAAAGCCTACTGGGGCCAACGGCCTGACTTTC.

The chain links TRBV6-5 to TRBJ1-6, with D unclear. The CDR3 contains 13 residues. Germline values: CDR1 MNHEY, CDR2 SVGAGI. Trimming cost V 5 bases and J 9 bases, with 11 bases left between them. Here the CDR3 DNA reads TGTGCCAGCAGTCCGTACGGAGGTTCACCCCTCCACTTT. Translation gives CASSPYGGSPLHF.

This chain uses TRBV30 with TRBJ1-1; no clear D. The CDR3 covers 11 residues. Germline-derived CDR1 and CDR2 are GTSNPN and SVGIG (reference sequence). V lost 2 bases and J 7 bases, leaving 8 bases between the germline ends. CDR3 coding DNA: TGTGCCTGGAGTACTGCAGGTGAAGCTTTCTTT. Amino acid sequence: CAWSTAGEAFF. The variable domain in full, completed from reference TRBV30 and TRBJ1-1, reads SQTIHQWPATLVQPVGSPLSLECTVEGTSNPNLYWYRQAAGRGLQLLFYSVGIGQISSEVPQNLSASRPQDRQFILSSKKLLLSDSGFYLCAWSTAGEAFFGQGTRLTVV.

About this clone itself: This is likely a read error, given that the CDR3 carries no conserved phenylalanine or tryptophan at its end. The chain joins TRBV19 to TRBJ1-1, with 9 bases identical to TRBD1. Germline V gene sequence: CDR1 LNHDA, CDR2 SQIVND (reference sequence). The CDR3 consists of 11 residues. This chain's CDR3 is CGTGENTEAFL. CDR3 nucleotides: TGTGGGACAGGGGAGAACACTGAAGCTTTCCTT.

The V gene is TRBV2, the J gene TRBJ1-1; no definite D call. Trimming pared 3 bases from V and 10 bases from J, leaving 9 bases between. CDR3 length equals 11 residues. The germline gives CDR1 SNHLY, CDR2 FYNNEI. The CDR3, as DNA: TGTGCCAGCAGTGAGTTCGACTCAGCTTTCTTT. Translated, it gives CASSEFDSAFF.